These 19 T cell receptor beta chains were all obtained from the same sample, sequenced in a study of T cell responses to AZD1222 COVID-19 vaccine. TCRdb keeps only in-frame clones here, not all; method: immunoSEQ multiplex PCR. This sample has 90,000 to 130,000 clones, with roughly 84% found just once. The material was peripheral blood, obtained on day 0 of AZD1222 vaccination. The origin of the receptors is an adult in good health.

CDR3 sequence reads: CASSRTSGFNEKLFF. The CDR3 DNA is TGCGCCAGCAGCCGCACGTCCGGCTTTAATGAAAAACTGTTTTTT. This chain joins TRBV4-3 and TRBJ1-4; D is ambiguous. Trimming left V 4 bases short and J 4 bases short, with 13 bases between. This CDR3 has 15 amino acids. The germline V gene has CDR1 LGHNA and CDR2 YSLEER.

The CDR3 loop reads CASSSGQEVHEQYF. CDR3 coding DNA: TGTGCCAGCAGCTCGGGACAGGAAGTCCACGAGCAGTACTTC. The chain carries TRBV7-2 and TRBJ2-7; TRBD1 aligns across 8 bases. The CDR3 has 14 amino acids. The trim removed 4 bases at V and 5 bases at J, leaving 7 bases unmatched. Germline assignment: CDR1 SGHTA and CDR2 FQGNSA.

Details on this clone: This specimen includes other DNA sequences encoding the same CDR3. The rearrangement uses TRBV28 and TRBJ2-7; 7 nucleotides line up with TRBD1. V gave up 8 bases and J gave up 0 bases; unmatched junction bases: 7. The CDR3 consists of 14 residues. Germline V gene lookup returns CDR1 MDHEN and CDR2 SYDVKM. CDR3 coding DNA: TGTGCCAGCCGACCGGGACAGAGCTCCTACGAGCAGTACTTC. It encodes CASRPGQSSYEQYF. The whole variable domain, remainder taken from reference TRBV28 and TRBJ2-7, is DVKVTQSSRYLVKRTGEKVFLECVQDMDHENMFWYRQDPGLGLRLIYFSYDVKMKEKGDIPEGYSVSREKKERFSLILESASTNQTSMYLCASRPGQSSYEQYFGPGTRLTVT.

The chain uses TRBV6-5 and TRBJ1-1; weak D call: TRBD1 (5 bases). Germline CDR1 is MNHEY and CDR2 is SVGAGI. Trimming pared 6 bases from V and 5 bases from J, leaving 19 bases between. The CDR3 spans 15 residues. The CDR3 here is CASSTRSRQPTEAFF. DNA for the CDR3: TGTGCCAGCAGCACCCGGTCCCGACAGCCGACTGAAGCTTTCTTT.

CDR3 amino acids: CASSLLGGNTEAFF. For the CDR3, the DNA is TGTGCCAGCAGCTTATTAGGGGGGAACACTGAAGCTTTCTTT. This sequence joins TRBV11-2 and TRBJ1-1; a weak D match, TRBD1 (6 bases). V was shortened by 2 bases and J by 1 base, with 8 bases between the two germline ends. This CDR3 is built from 14 residues. Germline V gene sequence: CDR1 SGHAT, CDR2 FQNNGV.

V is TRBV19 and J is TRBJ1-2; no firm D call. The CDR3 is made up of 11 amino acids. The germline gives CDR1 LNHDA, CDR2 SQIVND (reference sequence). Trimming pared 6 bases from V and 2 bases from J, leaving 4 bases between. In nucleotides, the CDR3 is TGTGCCAGTAGGGAGAACTATGGCTACACCTTC. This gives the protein CASRENYGYTF.

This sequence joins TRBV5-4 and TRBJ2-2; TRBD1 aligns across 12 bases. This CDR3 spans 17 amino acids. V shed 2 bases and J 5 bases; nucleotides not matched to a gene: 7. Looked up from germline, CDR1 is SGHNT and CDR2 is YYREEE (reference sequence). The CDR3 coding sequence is TGTGCCAGCAGCTTTAGGAGGGACAGGGGGCGAACCGGGGAGCTGTTTTTT. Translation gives CASSFRRDRGRTGELFF.

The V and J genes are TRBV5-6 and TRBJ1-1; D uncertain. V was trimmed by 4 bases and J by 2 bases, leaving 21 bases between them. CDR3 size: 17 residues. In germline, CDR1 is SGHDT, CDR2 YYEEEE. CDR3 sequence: CASSLQIEERKNTEAFF. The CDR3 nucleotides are TGTGCCAGCAGCCTTCAGATCGAAGAAAGAAAAAACACTGAAGCTTTCTTT.

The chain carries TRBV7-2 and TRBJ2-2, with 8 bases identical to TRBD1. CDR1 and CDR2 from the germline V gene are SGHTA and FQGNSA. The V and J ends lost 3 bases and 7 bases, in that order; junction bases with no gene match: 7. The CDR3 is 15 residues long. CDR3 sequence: CASSLVSGGGGELFF. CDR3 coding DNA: TGTGCCAGCAGCTTGGTGTCAGGGGGCGGCGGGGAGCTGTTTTTT.

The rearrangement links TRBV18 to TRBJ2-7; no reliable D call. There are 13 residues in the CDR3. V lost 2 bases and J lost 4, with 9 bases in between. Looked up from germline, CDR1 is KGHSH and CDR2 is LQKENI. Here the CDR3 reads CASSPSLDYEQYF. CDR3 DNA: TGTGCCAGCTCACCATCCCTAGATTACGAGCAGTACTTC.

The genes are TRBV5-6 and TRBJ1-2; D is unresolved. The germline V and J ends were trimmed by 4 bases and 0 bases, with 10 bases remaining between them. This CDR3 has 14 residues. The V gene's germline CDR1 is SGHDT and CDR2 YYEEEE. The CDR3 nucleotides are TGTGCCAGCAGCCCAGATACAGCTAACTATGGCTACACCTTC. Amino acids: CASSPDTANYGYTF.

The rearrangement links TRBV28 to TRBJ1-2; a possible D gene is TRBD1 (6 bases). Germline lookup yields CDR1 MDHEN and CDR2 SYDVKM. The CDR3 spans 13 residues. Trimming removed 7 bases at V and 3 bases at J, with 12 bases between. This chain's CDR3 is CASKKQGDYGYTF. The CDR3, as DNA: TGTGCCAGCAAAAAACAGGGAGACTATGGCTACACCTTC.

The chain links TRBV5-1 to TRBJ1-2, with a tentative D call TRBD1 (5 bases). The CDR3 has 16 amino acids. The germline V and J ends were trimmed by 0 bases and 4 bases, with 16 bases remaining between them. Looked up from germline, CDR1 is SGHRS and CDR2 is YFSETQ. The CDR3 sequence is CASSLAGGPLAYGYTF. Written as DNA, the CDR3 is TGCGCCAGCAGCTTGGCCGGGGGACCCTTGGCCTATGGCTACACCTTC. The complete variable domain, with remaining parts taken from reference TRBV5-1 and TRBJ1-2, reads KAGVTQTPRYLIKTRGQQVTLSCSPISGHRSVSWYQQTPGQGLQFLFEYFSETQRNKGNFPGRFSGRQFSNSRSEMNVSTLELGDSALYLCASSLAGGPLAYGYTFGSGTRLTVV.

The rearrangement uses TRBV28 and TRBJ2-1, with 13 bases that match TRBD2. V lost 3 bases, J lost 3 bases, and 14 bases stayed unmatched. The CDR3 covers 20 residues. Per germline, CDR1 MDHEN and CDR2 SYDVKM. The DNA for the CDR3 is TGTGCCAGCAGTTTTACTTTTGGGACTAGCGGGGCATTGGTCTACAATGAGCAGTTCTTC. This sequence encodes CASSFTFGTSGALVYNEQFF.

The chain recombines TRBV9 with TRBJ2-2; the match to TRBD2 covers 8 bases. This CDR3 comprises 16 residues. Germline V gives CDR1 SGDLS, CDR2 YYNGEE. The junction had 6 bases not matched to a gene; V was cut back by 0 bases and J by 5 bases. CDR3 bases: TGTGCCAGCAGCGTAGATGGACTAGCTGGAACCGGGGAGCTGTTTTTT. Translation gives CASSVDGLAGTGELFF. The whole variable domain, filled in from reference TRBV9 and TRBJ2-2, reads DSGVTQTPKHLITATGQRVTLRCSPRSGDLSVYWYQQSLDQGLQFLIQYYNGEERAKGNILERFSAQQFPDLHSELNLSSLELGDSALYFCASSVDGLAGTGELFFGEGSRLTVL.

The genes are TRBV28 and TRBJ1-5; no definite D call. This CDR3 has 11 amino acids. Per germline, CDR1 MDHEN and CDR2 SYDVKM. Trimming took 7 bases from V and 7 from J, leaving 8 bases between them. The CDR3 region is CASKGNQPQHF. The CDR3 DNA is TGTGCCAGCAAAGGGAACCAGCCCCAGCATTTT.

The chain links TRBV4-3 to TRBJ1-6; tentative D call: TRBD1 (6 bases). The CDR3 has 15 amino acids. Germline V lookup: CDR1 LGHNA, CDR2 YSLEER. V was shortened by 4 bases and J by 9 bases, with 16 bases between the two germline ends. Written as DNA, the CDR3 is TGCGCCAGCAGCCCATCACAGGGAATAGGTTCACCCCTCCACTTT. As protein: CASSPSQGIGSPLHF.

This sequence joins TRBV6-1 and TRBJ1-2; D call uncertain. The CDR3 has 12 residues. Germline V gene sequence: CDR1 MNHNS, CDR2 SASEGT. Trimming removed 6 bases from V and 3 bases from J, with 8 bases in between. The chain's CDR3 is CASSTLDYGYTF. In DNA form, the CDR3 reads TGTGCCAGCAGCACCCTTGACTATGGCTACACCTTC.

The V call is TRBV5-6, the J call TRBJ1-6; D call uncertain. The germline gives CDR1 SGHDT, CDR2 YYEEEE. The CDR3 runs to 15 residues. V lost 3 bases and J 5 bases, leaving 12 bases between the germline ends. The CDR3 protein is CASSWEKGNNSPLHF. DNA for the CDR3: TGTGCCAGCAGCTGGGAGAAGGGAAATAATTCACCCCTCCACTTT.